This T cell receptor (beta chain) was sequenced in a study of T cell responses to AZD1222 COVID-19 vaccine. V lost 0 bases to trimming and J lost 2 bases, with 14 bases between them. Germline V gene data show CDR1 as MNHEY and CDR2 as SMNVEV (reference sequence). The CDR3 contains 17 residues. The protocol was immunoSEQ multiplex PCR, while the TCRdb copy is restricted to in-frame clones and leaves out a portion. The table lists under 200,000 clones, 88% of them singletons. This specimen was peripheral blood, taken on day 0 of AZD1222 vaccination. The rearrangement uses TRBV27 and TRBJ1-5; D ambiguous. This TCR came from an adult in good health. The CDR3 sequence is CASSLSSLREGNQPQHF. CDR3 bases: TGTGCCAGCAGTTTATCTTCCTTGAGGGAAGGCAATCAGCCCCAGCATTTT.